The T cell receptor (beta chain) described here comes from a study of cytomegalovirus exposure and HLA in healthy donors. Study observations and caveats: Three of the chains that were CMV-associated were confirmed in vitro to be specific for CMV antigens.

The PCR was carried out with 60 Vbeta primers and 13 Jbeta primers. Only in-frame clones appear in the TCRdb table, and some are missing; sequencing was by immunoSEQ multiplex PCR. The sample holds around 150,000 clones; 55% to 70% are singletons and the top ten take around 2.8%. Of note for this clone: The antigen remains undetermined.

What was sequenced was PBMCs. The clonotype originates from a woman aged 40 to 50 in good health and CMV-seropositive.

CDR3 sequence reads: CASSAQGDSGSSNEQFF. CDR3 DNA sequence: TGTGCCAGCAGCGCCCAGGGGGATAGCGGGAGCTCAAATGAGCAGTTCTTC. The chain joins TRBV9 to TRBJ2-1; 9 nucleotides align to TRBD2. The CDR3 runs 17 residues. Germline assignment: CDR1 SGDLS and CDR2 YYNGEE. Unmatched junction bases numbered 14, after V lost 3 bases and J lost 7 bases.